What follows are 2 T cell receptor beta chains derived from one specimen sequenced in a study of blood T cell repertoires in COVID-19 (dated by TCRdb to 2019 to 2021). Library preparation was by the immunoSEQ multiplex PCR assay. TCRdb limited this immuneACCESS table to in-frame rearrangements with V and J called. A share of clones is missing; checked studies link under half to unresolved V genes, and the rest is unexplained. This sample gives about 71,000 clones in total; roughly 87% of them show up just once. The ten largest clones capture about 13% of the sample. Source material: peripheral blood. The receptors come from a woman older than 75 with acute or convalescent COVID-19.

The chain combines TRBV6-5 with TRBJ2-1; tentative D call: TRBD2 (6 bases). Germline V gene lookup returns CDR1 MNHEY and CDR2 SVGAGI. Deletions cut 5 bases from V and 8 bases from J, with 19 bases between. The length of the CDR3 is 15 residues. The CDR3 here is CASSPMTRMGDEQFF. The CDR3 DNA follows: TGTGCCAGCAGTCCCATGACTAGAATGGGGGATGAGCAGTTCTTC.

The chain has TRBV18 and TRBJ2-1, with 8 bases aligning to TRBD1. J was trimmed by 5 bases and V by 3 bases; bases with no gene match: 6. Germline CDR1 and CDR2: KGHSH and LQKENI. The CDR3 sequence is 15 residues long. The CDR3 DNA is TGTGCCAGCTCACCGATGGACAGGGCCGACAATGAGCAGTTCTTC. It encodes CASSPMDRADNEQFF.